This entry describes one T cell receptor (beta chain). The authors' processing: Counts of nucleated cells, estimated from reference gene primer amplification, were obtained. Assay: immunoSEQ multiplex PCR; the TCRdb copy retains only in-frame clones and omits some. V, J and clone size were drawn from that table, and D and trimming were deduced from the DNA. The sample has under 110,000 clones, about 90% seen once. This sample was included in a study of blood T cell repertoires in COVID-19. V lost 7 bases to trimming and J lost 4 bases; unmatched junction nucleotides: 9. The germline V gene encodes CDR1 MDHEN and CDR2 SYDVKM. CDR3 length: 15 residues.

The chain has TRBV28 and TRBJ1-2; TRBD1 matches at 10 bases. The receptor was derived from a woman in her twenties or thirties with acute or convalescent COVID-19. The sequencing sample was made of peripheral blood. CDR3 residues: CASNSRGQGSYGYTF. The CDR3 nucleotides are TGTGCCAGCAACTCGAGGGGACAGGGGTCCTATGGCTACACCTTC.